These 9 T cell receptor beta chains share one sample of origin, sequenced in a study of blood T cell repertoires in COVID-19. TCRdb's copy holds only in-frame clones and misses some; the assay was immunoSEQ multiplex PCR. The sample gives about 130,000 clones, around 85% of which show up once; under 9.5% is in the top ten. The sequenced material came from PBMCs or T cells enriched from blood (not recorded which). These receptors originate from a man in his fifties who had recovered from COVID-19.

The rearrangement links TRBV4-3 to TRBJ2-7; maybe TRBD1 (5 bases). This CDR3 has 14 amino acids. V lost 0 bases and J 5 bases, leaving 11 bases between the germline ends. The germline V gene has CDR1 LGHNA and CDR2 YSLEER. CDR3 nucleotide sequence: TGCGCCAGCAGCCAAGATGGGGTCAGGGACGAGCAGTACTTC. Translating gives CASSQDGVRDEQYF.

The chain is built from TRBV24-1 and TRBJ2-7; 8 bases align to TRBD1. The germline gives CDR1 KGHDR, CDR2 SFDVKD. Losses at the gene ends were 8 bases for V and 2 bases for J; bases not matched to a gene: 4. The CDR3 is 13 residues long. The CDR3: CATIRGQAYEQYF. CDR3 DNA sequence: TGTGCCACCATCCGGGGACAGGCCTACGAGCAGTACTTC.

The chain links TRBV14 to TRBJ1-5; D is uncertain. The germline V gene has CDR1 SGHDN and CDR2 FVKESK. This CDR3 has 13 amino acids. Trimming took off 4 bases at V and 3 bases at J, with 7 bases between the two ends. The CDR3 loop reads CASSLSFNQPQHF. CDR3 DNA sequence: TGTGCCAGCAGCCTTTCCTTCAATCAGCCCCAGCATTTT.

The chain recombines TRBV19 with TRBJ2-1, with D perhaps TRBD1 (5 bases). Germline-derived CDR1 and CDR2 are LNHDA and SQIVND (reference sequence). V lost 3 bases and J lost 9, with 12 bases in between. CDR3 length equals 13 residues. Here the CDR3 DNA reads TGTGCCAGTAGTATTCAGGGTGGCATTGAGCAGTTCTTC. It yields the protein CASSIQGGIEQFF.

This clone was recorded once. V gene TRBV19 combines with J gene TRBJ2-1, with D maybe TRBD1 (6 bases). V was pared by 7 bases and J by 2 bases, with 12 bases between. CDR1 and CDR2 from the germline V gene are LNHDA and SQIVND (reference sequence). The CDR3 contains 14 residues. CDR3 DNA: TGTGCCAGTAATACAGGGCAGGCCTACAATGAGCAGTTCTTC. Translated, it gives CASNTGQAYNEQFF.

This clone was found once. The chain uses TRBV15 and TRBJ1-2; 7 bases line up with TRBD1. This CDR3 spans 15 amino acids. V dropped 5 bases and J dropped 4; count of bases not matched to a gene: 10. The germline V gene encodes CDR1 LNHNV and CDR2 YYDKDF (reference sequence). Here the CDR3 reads CATSDRTGVGYGYTF. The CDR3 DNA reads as TGTGCCACCAGCGATAGGACAGGAGTCGGCTATGGCTACACCTTC.

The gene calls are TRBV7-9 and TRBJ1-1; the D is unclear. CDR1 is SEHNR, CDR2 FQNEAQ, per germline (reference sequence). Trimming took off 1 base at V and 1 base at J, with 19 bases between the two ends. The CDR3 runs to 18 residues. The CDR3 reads CASSLDGAGSWANTEAFF. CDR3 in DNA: TGTGCCAGCAGCTTAGACGGTGCGGGGAGCTGGGCGAACACTGAAGCTTTCTTT.

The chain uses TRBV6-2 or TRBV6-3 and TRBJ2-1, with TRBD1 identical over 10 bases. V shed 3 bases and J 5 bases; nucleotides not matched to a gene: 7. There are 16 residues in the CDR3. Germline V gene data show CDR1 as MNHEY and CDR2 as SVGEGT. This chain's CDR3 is CASSYNQGQGNNEQFF. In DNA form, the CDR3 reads TGTGCCAGCAGTTATAACCAGGGACAGGGGAACAATGAGCAGTTCTTC.

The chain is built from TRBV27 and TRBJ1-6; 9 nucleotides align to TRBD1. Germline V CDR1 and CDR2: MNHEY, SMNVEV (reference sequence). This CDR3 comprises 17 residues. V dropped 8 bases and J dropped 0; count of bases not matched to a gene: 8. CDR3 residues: CASGIQGASSYNSPLHF. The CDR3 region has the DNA TGTGCCAGCGGAATACAGGGGGCAAGCTCCTATAATTCACCCCTCCACTTT.